This TCR beta chain stems from a study of T cell changes during pregnancy in multiple sclerosis. The data were produced by immunoSEQ multiplex PCR, yet TCRdb's version contains in-frame clones alone and is incomplete. The table records approximately 87,000 clones, about 90% of them present only once. There are 14 residues in the CDR3. The ends were cut back, 3 bases at V and 4 bases at J, with 12 bases in the middle. The germline gives CDR1 LNHDA, CDR2 SQIVND (reference sequence). The chain is built from TRBV19 and TRBJ1-1; perhaps TRBD1 as D (6 bases). This sample comprised CD4+ T cells from peripheral blood mononuclear cells, obtained in the second trimester of pregnancy. This TCR was recovered from a female donor with multiple sclerosis, enrolled in a pregnancy study. The CDR3 region is CASSMSNRATEAFF. The CDR3 DNA sequence: TGTGCCAGTAGTATGTCGAACAGGGCCACTGAAGCTTTCTTT.